This T cell receptor (beta chain) was documented in a study of radiation and T cells in renal cell carcinoma. General observations from the study: In blood, top tumor clones expanded by 2 weeks, shrinking by 4.

The method was immunoSEQ multiplex PCR; TCRdb's version includes in-frame clones alone and lacks a portion of them. The table lists 100,000 to 150,000 clones, 88% of them singletons, with 5.5% to 6.5% in the top ten. A remark on this clone: No antigen is known for it.

The V end lost 4 bases, the J end lost 0 bases, and 11 bases lay between the germline ends. CDR3 length: 14 amino acids. The V gene's germline CDR1 is SGHRS and CDR2 YFSETQ. Time point given: blood 2 weeks post-SBRT. Stated treatment: 15 Gy SBRT to primary tumor, nephrectomy 4 weeks later. This material consisted of blood, taken from a patient whose treatment included radiotherapy and nephrectomy. The gene calls are TRBV5-1 and TRBJ2-7; TRBD1 might be the D (5 bases). The receptor was derived from a woman aged 65 to 85 with renal cell carcinoma. CDR3: CASSLDRGSYEQYF. The CDR3 bases are TGCGCCAGCAGCCTGGATAGGGGCTCCTACGAGCAGTACTTC.